This passage covers 29 T cell receptor beta chains from one sample sequenced in a study of blood T cell repertoires in COVID-19. Assay used: immunoSEQ multiplex PCR; TCRdb lists only in-frame clones, some missing. Here the sample spans around 100,000 clones, about 90% being singletons. The sample comprised peripheral blood. The receptors shown here come from a human donor in a cohort sampled during active COVID-19.

This chain links TRBV27 with TRBJ1-5, with D tentatively TRBD1 (6 bases). The CDR3 is 13 residues long. V dropped 8 bases and J dropped 7 bases, with 15 bases sitting between them. Germline CDR1 MNHEY, CDR2 SMNVEV (reference sequence). Here the CDR3 reads CASANREGQPQHF. Here the CDR3 DNA reads TGTGCCAGCGCGAACAGGGAGGGACAGCCCCAGCATTTT.

V is TRBV7-9 and J is TRBJ2-7, with D maybe TRBD2 (5 bases). This CDR3 has 13 amino acids. Germline V gives CDR1 SEHNR, CDR2 FQNEAQ (reference sequence). The germline V and J ends were trimmed by 5 bases and 3 bases, with 11 bases remaining between them. CDR3 in amino acids: CASSQRTGYEQYF. The CDR3 DNA reads as TGTGCCAGCAGCCAAAGGACTGGCTACGAGCAGTACTTC.

About this clone: At one boundary the junction diverges from the germline segment, which might be a read error. The chain is built from TRBV7-3 and TRBJ2-3; 10 bases line up with TRBD2. Germline lookup yields CDR1 SGHTA and CDR2 FQGTGA. This CDR3 has 19 residues. CDR3 in amino acids: CPSRRGASGSVGDTDTQYF. The CDR3 region has the DNA TGCCCCAGCCGACGGGGGGCTAGCGGGAGTGTGGGGGACACAGATACGCAGTATTTT.

The chain has TRBV7-9 and TRBJ2-5, with TRBD2 identical over 10 bases. The J segment lost 0 bases and the V segment lost 6 bases, leaving 7 bases of the junction unmatched. Germline CDR1 is SEHNR and CDR2 is FQNEAQ (reference sequence). This CDR3 has 16 residues. The CDR3: CASRSRLAGNQETQYF. The CDR3 DNA follows: TGTGCCAGCAGGTCCCGACTAGCGGGTAACCAAGAGACCCAGTACTTC. The variable domain in full, completed from reference TRBV7-9 and TRBJ2-5, reads DTGVSQNPRHKITKRGQNVTFRCDPISEHNRLYWYRQTLGQGPEFLTYFQNEAQLEKSRLLSDRFSAERPKGSFSTLEIQRTEQGDSAMYLCASRSRLAGNQETQYFGPGTRLLVL.

The rearrangement joins TRBV7-3 to TRBJ2-3, with D hard to call. V lost 5 bases to trimming and J lost 0 bases, with 6 bases between them. The CDR3 is 13 residues long. Germline values: CDR1 SGHTA, CDR2 FQGTGA. CDR3 nucleotide sequence: TGTGCCAGCAGCCCCGAGAGCACAGATACGCAGTATTTT. This codes for CASSPESTDTQYF.

The V and J genes are TRBV2 and TRBJ2-5, with a possible D match to TRBD1 (6 bases). Germline assignment: CDR1 SNHLY and CDR2 FYNNEI. This CDR3 is built from 16 residues. The V gene lost 0 bases and the J gene lost 3 bases, with 14 bases spanning the gap. In DNA, the CDR3 is TGTGCCAGCAGTGAAGCGTGGCAGGGGAGTAAAGAGACCCAGTACTTC. Its protein product is CASSEAWQGSKETQYF.

CDR3 nucleotide sequence: TGTGCCAGCAGCAGAGACAGGGGGAACTATGGCTACACCTTC. This translates into CASSRDRGNYGYTF. The V call is TRBV5-6, the J call TRBJ1-2; 9 nucleotides match TRBD1. J lost 2 bases, V lost 4 bases, and 3 bases had no gene match. Germline CDR1 and CDR2: SGHDT and YYEEEE. This CDR3 is 14 amino acids long.

In its sample, this clone was seen a few times. Other DNA sequences in this sample translate to the same CDR3. V gene TRBV5-1 combines with J gene TRBJ2-7; TRBD2 is a possible D gene (7 bases). V gave up 0 bases and J gave up 3 bases, with 13 bases separating them. The germline gives CDR1 SGHRS, CDR2 YFSETQ. This CDR3 is built from 15 residues. This CDR3 reads CASSLEGGSSYEQYF. DNA for the CDR3: TGCGCCAGCAGCTTGGAGGGGGGGTCGAGCTACGAGCAGTACTTC.

In DNA, the CDR3 is TGCAGCGTCCTATTGAGGGGCACAGATACGCAGTATTTT. Translation gives CSVLLRGTDTQYF. The chain recombines TRBV29-1 with TRBJ2-3; possibly TRBD2 for D (5 bases). V was pared by 6 bases and J by 1 base, with 11 bases between. The germline gives CDR1 SQVTM, CDR2 ANQGSEA. The CDR3 runs 13 residues.

This clone came up once. This chain connects TRBV28 to TRBJ2-6; unclear D gene. Germline loops: CDR1 MDHEN, CDR2 SYDVKM. Trimming shortened V by 3 bases and J by 4 bases, and 10 bases separated the two germline ends. The CDR3 length is 15 residues. For the CDR3, the DNA is TGTGCCAGCAGTTTGCCTAACTCGGGGGCCAACGTCCTGACTTTC. Protein product: CASSLPNSGANVLTF.

J is TRBJ2-5 and V is TRBV11-3, with 7 bases that match TRBD1. The CDR3 runs 14 residues. Germline CDR1 is SGHNT and CDR2 is YENEEA. V shed 5 bases, J shed 5 bases, and the junction held 8 bases outside the gene matches. The DNA for the CDR3 is TGTGCCAGCAGCCCCCACAGGGGTGACGAGACCCAGTACTTC. This sequence encodes CASSPHRGDETQYF.

This sequence joins TRBV14 and TRBJ2-7, with 12 bases aligning to TRBD1. Germline V gene lookup returns CDR1 SGHDN and CDR2 FVKESK. This CDR3 spans 15 amino acids. The V gene end was trimmed by 1 base and the J gene end by 7 bases; junction bases not matched to a gene: 5. The CDR3 sequence: CASSQAGQGAREQYF. CDR3 bases: TGTGCCAGCAGCCAAGCGGGACAGGGGGCGCGGGAGCAGTACTTC.

This clone was observed a few times. This CDR3 is also generated by other DNA sequences in the sample. V and J are TRBV7-9 and TRBJ1-2, with D tentatively TRBD1 (6 bases). Germline CDR1 is SEHNR and CDR2 is FQNEAQ (reference sequence). This CDR3 has 15 amino acids. V was pared by 0 bases and J by 0 bases, with 8 bases between. CDR3 bases: TGTGCCAGCAGCTTAGCGACAGGAGCTAACTATGGCTACACCTTC. Its translation is CASSLATGANYGYTF.

The chain carries TRBV3-1 (or the pseudogene TRBV3-2) and TRBJ2-5, with D unresolved. V was cut by 6 bases and J by 5 bases, with 13 bases left in between. The CDR3 is made up of 13 amino acids. CDR1 LGHDT and CDR2 YNNKEL come from the germline V gene (reference sequence). CDR3 loop: CASSKNPGETQYF. In DNA form, the CDR3 reads TGTGCCAGCAGTAAAAACCCCGGGGAGACCCAGTACTTC.

The chain recombines TRBV6-2 or TRBV6-3 with TRBJ1-1, with 8 bases fitting TRBD1. J gave up 3 bases and V 0 bases, and 9 bases lay outside the gene matches. CDR1 MNHEY and CDR2 SVGEGT come from the germline V gene. The CDR3 totals 17 residues. As DNA, the CDR3 is TGTGCCAGCAGTTACTCGATCAGGGGGCGGTTCGACACTGAAGCTTTCTTT. Its protein product is CASSYSIRGRFDTEAFF.

This chain joins TRBV24-1 and TRBJ2-1; D is possibly TRBD2 (5 bases). Trimming removed 5 bases at V and 7 bases at J, with 8 bases between. CDR3 length equals 12 residues. Per the germline V gene, CDR1 is KGHDR and CDR2 is SFDVKD. CDR3 protein: CATSGSGNEQFF. As DNA, the CDR3 is TGTGCCACCAGTGGGAGCGGTAATGAGCAGTTCTTC.

The gene calls are TRBV14 and TRBJ1-2; D not resolved. The ends were cut back, 6 bases at V and 0 bases at J, with 11 bases in the middle. The CDR3 length is 14 residues. The germline CDR1 and CDR2 sequences are SGHDN and FVKESK. Written as DNA, the CDR3 is TGTGCCAGCAGACCGAGCTCCACTAACTATGGCTACACCTTC. As protein: CASRPSSTNYGYTF.

In its sample, this clone was seen once. This chain links TRBV2 with TRBJ2-5; D ambiguous. Trimming removed 2 bases from V and 5 bases from J, with 6 bases in between. The CDR3 sequence is 12 residues long. The germline gives CDR1 SNHLY, CDR2 FYNNEI. CDR3 loop: CASSELEETQYF. The CDR3 bases are TGTGCCAGCAGTGAACTAGAGGAGACCCAGTACTTC.

V gene TRBV29-1 combines with J gene TRBJ2-3; 7 positions agree with TRBD1. Germline-derived CDR1 and CDR2 are SQVTM and ANQGSEA. V shed 4 bases, J shed 1 base, and the junction held 2 bases outside the gene matches. The CDR3 runs to 13 residues. CDR3 region: CSVGQGGTDTQYF. CDR3 DNA sequence: TGCAGCGTTGGACAGGGAGGCACAGATACGCAGTATTTT.

The chain carries TRBV19 and TRBJ1-4; TRBD1 agrees at 9 bases. Per germline, CDR1 LNHDA and CDR2 SQIVND (reference sequence). The CDR3 covers 14 residues. V gave up 8 bases and J gave up 7 bases; unmatched junction bases: 8. The CDR3 protein is CASCPGQGSEKLFF. In nucleotides, the CDR3 is TGTGCCAGTTGCCCGGGACAGGGTAGTGAAAAACTGTTTTTT.

This sequence joins TRBV25-1 and TRBJ2-1, with D uncertain. The CDR3 is 10 residues long. Germline V gene data show CDR1 as MGHDK and CDR2 as SYGVNS. Trimming removed 8 bases at V and 10 bases at J, with 9 bases between. CDR3 amino acids: CASGEREQFF. CDR3 in DNA: TGTGCCAGCGGCGAGAGGGAGCAGTTCTTC.

The genes are TRBV5-1 and TRBJ2-4; 8 bases line up with TRBD1. The CDR3 totals 13 residues. Trimming took 4 bases from V and 8 from J; bases not matched to a gene: 5. Germline V gene data show CDR1 as SGHRS and CDR2 as YFSETQ. CDR3 sequence: CASSQGQGDIQYF. The CDR3 nucleotides read TGCGCCAGCAGCCAAGGACAGGGAGACATTCAGTACTTC.

The chain is built from TRBV28 and TRBJ1-5, with 8 nucleotides matching TRBD1. Germline V gene sequence: CDR1 MDHEN, CDR2 SYDVKM. V shed 2 bases, J shed 6 bases, and the junction held 6 bases outside the gene matches. This CDR3 comprises 15 residues. CDR3: CASSLQGAPGQPQHF. The CDR3 DNA sequence: TGTGCCAGCAGTTTACAGGGGGCGCCAGGTCAGCCCCAGCATTTT.

The chain has TRBV5-1 and TRBJ2-2; 8 bases fit TRBD2. The length of the CDR3 is 13 residues. CDR1 SGHRS and CDR2 YFSETQ come from the germline V gene. The ends lost 4 bases at V and 5 bases at J; junction bases unmatched: 1. The CDR3 sequence: CASSPSGTGELFF. CDR3 in DNA: TGCGCCAGCAGCCCTAGCGGGACCGGGGAGCTGTTTTTT.

CDR3 bases: TGTGCCAGCAGTCGTCAGGGGGCTGAAGCTTTCTTT. This translates into CASSRQGAEAFF. This sequence joins TRBV6-5 and TRBJ1-1; 7 positions agree with TRBD1. J was trimmed by 6 bases and V by 5 bases; bases with no gene match: 3. Per the germline V gene, CDR1 is MNHEY and CDR2 is SVGAGI. This CDR3 is 12 amino acids long.

The table lists this clone with a count of one. This rearrangement joins TRBV15 to TRBJ2-3; D might be TRBD2 (5 bases). The germline CDR1 and CDR2 sequences are LNHNV and YYDKDF (reference sequence). The germline V and J ends were trimmed by 1 base and 0 bases, with 11 bases remaining between them. The CDR3 runs 16 residues. CDR3 nucleotide sequence: TGTGCCACCAGCAGAGTTCGAGGGATTAGCACAGATACGCAGTATTTT. Its translation: CATSRVRGISTDTQYF.

The chain has TRBV7-2 and TRBJ2-3; 7 nucleotides line up with TRBD2. The germline gives CDR1 SGHTA, CDR2 FQGNSA. The CDR3 contains 16 residues. V lost 3 bases and J lost 2; bases outside the gene matches: 8. The CDR3 sequence is CASSLVAGRNTDTQYF. CDR3 nucleotides: TGTGCCAGCAGCTTGGTAGCGGGCCGCAACACAGATACGCAGTATTTT.

A few counts support this clone. This chain connects TRBV9 to TRBJ2-2; 7 positions match TRBD1. This CDR3 has 18 amino acids. Losses at the gene ends were 0 bases for V and 4 bases for J; bases not matched to a gene: 12. Germline CDR1 SGDLS, CDR2 YYNGEE. CDR3 amino acids: CASSVATRGQPTTGELFF. In DNA form, the CDR3 reads TGTGCCAGCAGCGTAGCTACAAGGGGACAGCCCACCACCGGGGAGCTGTTTTTT.

The chain carries TRBV18 and TRBJ1-1; 7 bases fit TRBD1. This CDR3 comprises 13 residues. J lost 2 bases, V lost 9 bases, and 6 bases had no gene match. Per the germline V gene, CDR1 is KGHSH and CDR2 is LQKENI. The CDR3 bases are TGTGCCAGTGCAGGGACAGATAACACTGAAGCTTTCTTT. Protein sequence: CASAGTDNTEAFF.